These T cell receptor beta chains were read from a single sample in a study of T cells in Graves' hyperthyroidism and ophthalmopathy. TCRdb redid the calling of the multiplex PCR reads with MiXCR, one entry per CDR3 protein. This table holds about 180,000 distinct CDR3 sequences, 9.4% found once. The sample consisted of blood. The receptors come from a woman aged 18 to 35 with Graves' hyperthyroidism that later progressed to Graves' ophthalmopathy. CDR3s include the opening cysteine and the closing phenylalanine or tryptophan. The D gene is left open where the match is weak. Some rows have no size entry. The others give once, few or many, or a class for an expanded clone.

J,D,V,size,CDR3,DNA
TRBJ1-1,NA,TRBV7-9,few,CASRSRSTRQAFF,TGTGCCAGCAGATCCCGTTCTACGAGACAAGCTTTCTTT
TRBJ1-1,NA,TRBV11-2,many,CATALQAEAFF,TGTGCCACCGCGCTGCAGGCTGAAGCTTTCTTT
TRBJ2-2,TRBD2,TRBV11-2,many,CASSLDRGGHTGELFF,TGTGCCAGCAGCTTAGATCGGGGGGGACACACCGGGGAGCTGTTTTTT
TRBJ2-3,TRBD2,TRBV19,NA,CASNPGLAQSTDTQYF,TGTGCCAGTAATCCCGGACTAGCGCAAAGCACAGATACGCAGTATTTT
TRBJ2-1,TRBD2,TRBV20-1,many,CSVGTSGDNEQFF,TGCAGTGTCGGGACTAGCGGAGACAATGAGCAGTTCTTC
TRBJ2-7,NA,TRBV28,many,CASSKETGREQYF,TGTGCCAGCAGTAAGGAGACCGGCAGGGAGCAGTACTTC
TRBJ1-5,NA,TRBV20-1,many,CSARAGGNQPQHF,TGCAGTGCTAGGGCAGGGGGCAATCAGCCCCAGCATTTT
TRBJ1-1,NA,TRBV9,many,CASSVGYGGDTEAFF,TGTGCCAGCAGCGTAGGCTACGGGGGGGACACTGAAGCTTTCTTT
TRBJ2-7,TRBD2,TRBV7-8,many,CASSLARLAGFHEQYF,TGTGCCAGCAGCTTAGCGCGGCTAGCGGGGTTCCACGAGCAGTACTTC
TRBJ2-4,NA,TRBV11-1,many,CASSLSPGSKNIQYF,TGTGCCAGCAGCTTAAGTCCGGGATCCAAAAACATTCAGTACTTC
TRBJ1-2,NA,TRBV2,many,CASSEALPNYGYTF,TGTGCCAGCAGTGAAGCGCTTCCTAACTATGGCTACACCTTC
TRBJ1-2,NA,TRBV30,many,CAWARGRTNYGYTF,TGTGCCTGGGCTAGAGGCAGGACGAACTATGGCTACACCTTC
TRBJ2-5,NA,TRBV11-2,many,CASSLGLGRYQETQYF,TGTGCCAGCAGCTTAGGTCTAGGAAGGTACCAAGAGACCCAGTACTTC
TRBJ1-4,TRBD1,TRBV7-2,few,CAGSQYRGENEKLFF,TGTGCCGGCAGCCAGTACAGGGGGGAAAATGAAAAACTGTTTTTT
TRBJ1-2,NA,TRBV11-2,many,CASSLRREGGYTF,TGTGCCAGCAGCTTACGAAGGGAGGGTGGCTACACCTTC
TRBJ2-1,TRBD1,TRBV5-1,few,CASSRPGQGDNEQFF,TGCGCCAGCAGCCGTCCGGGACAGGGGGACAATGAGCAGTTCTTC
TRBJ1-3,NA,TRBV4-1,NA,CASSPSRPGNGNTIYF,TGCGCCAGCAGCCCCTCAAGGCCGGGAAATGGAAACACCATATATTTT
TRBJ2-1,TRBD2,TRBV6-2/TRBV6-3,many,CASSYSVGGRNNEQFF,TGTGCCAGCAGTTACTCGGTGGGCGGGAGGAACAATGAGCAGTTCTTC
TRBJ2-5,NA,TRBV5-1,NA,CASSLSRYQETQYF,TGCGCCAGCAGCTTATCTAGGTACCAAGAGACCCAGTACTTC
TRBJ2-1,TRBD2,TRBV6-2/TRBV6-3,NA,CASRLLLLIPGLAGGPPYNEQLF,TGTGCCAGCAGACTCCTGCTGCTTATCCCGGGACTAGCGGGAGGGCCGCCCTACAATGAGCAGCTCTTC
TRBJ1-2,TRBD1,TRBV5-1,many,CASSLPGQGYGYTF,TGCGCCAGCAGCCTACCGGGACAGGGATATGGCTACACCTTC
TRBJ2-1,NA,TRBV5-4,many,CASTSSRARSNEQFF,TGTGCCAGCACATCGTCTCGGGCGCGGTCCAATGAGCAGTTCTTC
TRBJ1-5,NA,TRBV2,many,CASSETGNFQPQHF,TGTGCCAGCAGTGAAACAGGGAACTTTCAGCCCCAGCATTTT
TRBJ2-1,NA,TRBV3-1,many,CASSQDWAGNEQFF,TGTGCCAGCAGCCAAGATTGGGCAGGGAATGAGCAGTTCTTC
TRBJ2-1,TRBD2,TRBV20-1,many,CSARDSSGTSYNEQFF,TGCAGTGCTAGAGATTCTAGCGGGACCTCCTACAATGAGCAGTTCTTC
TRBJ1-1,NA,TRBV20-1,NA,CSARPRKGLSTEAFF,TGCAGTGCTAGACCTCGGAAGGGACTGAGCACTGAAGCTTTCTTT
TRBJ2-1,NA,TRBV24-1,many,CATSDPPVYNEQFF,TGTGCCACCAGTGACCCGCCCGTATACAATGAGCAGTTCTTC
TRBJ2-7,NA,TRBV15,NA,CATSRGPPPGEEQYF,TGTGCCACCAGCAGAGGCCCACCCCCAGGGGAAGAGCAGTACTTC
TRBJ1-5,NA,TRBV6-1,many,CASSDSSGNQPQHF,TGTGCCAGCAGCGACAGTTCTGGCAATCAGCCCCAGCATTTT
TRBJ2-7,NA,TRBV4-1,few,CASSQDRGPYEQYF,TGCGCCAGCAGCCAAGACAGGGGACCCTACGAGCAGTACTTC
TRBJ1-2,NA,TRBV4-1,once,CASSQDDGGANYGYTF,TGCGCCAGCAGCCAAGATGATGGGGGAGCTAACTATGGCTACACCTTC
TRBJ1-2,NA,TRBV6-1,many,CASSVGTNYGYTF,TGTGCCAGCAGTGTCGGGACTAACTATGGCTACACCTTC
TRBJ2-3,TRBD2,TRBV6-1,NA,CASSELAGSTDTQYF,TGTGCCAGCAGTGAACTAGCGGGCAGCACAGATACGCAGTATTTT
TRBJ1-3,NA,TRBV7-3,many,CASSSTAGSGNTIYF,TGTGCCAGCAGCTCGACAGCCGGCTCTGGAAACACCATATATTTT
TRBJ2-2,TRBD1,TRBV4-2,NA,CASSQVYFQGDTGELFF,TGTGCCAGCAGCCAAGTCTACTTTCAGGGGGACACCGGGGAGCTGTTTTTT
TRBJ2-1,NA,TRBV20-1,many,CSATLSSYNEQFF,TGCAGTGCTACCTTGTCCTCCTACAATGAGCAGTTCTTC
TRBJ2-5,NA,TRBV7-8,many,CASSLDGPSSQETQYF,TGTGCCAGCAGCTTAGATGGTCCTAGCTCCCAAGAGACCCAGTACTTC
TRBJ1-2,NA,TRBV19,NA,CASSSLRDRYGYTF,TGTGCCAGTAGTTCCTTGCGGGACCGATATGGCTACACCTTC
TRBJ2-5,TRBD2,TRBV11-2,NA,CASSLGPSGEETQYF,TGTGCCAGCAGCTTAGGACCTAGCGGGGAAGAGACCCAGTACTTC
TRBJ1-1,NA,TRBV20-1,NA,CSARGRRQKNTEAFF,TGCAGTGCTAGAGGTCGCAGACAAAAGAACACTGAAGCTTTCTTT
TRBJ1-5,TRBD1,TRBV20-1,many,CSARERKQGEVRSNQPQHF,TGCAGTGCTAGGGAACGAAAACAGGGGGAAGTTCGAAGCAATCAGCCCCAGCATTTT
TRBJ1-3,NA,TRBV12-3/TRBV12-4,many,CATSSGNTIYF,TGTGCCACCTCCTCTGGAAACACCATATATTTT
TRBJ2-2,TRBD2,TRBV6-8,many,CAKGPGGPENTGELFF,TGTGCCAAAGGGCCGGGAGGGCCGGAGAACACCGGGGAGCTGTTTTTT
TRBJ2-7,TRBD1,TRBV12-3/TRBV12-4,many,CASAYTGTVAYEQYF,TGTGCCAGCGCCTATACCGGGACAGTCGCCTACGAGCAGTACTTC
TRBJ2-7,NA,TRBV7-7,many,CLIGRSSYEQYF,TGTTTAATTGGACGAAGCTCCTACGAGCAGTACTTC
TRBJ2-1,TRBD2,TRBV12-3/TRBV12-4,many,CASSLAAGVTYNEQFF,TGTGCCAGCAGTTTAGCGGCGGGAGTCACCTACAATGAGCAGTTCTTC
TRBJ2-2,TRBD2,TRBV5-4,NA,CASSLGGRAGNTGELFF,TGTGCCAGCAGCTTAGGTGGGAGGGCCGGGAACACCGGGGAGCTGTTTTTT
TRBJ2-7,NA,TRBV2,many,CASKEGPLSYEQYF,TGTGCCAGCAAGGAGGGTCCCCTATCCTACGAGCAGTACTTC
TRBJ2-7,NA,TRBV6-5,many,CASSYGPYEQYF,TGTGCCAGCAGTTACGGGCCCTACGAGCAGTACTTC